A selection of T cell receptor beta chains follows, all from one sample in a study of T-cell memory formation after mild COVID-19. TCRdb re-derived calls from the 5' RACE reads in MiXCR, one entry per CDR3 protein. The sample lists some 100,000 distinct CDR3 sequences; over 8.5% were seen once. What was sequenced was PBMCs or a T cell subset sorted from them (not recorded which). Receptors were obtained from a man aged 18 to 35 who had mild COVID-19 (a few samples of this study predate the infection). Cell type and time point are not known. Each CDR3 is given with its conserved first and last residue. D genes are given only for firm matches. Expanded clones get a size class; other rows say once, few or many, or leave the size out.

CASSPRGPPKNTQYF	TGCGCCAGCAGCCCTCGGGGGCCCCCCAAGAATACGCAGTATTTT	TRBJ2-3	NA	TRBV5-1	few
CSAREPGQKYEQYF	TGCAGTGCTAGAGAGCCGGGACAGAAATACGAGCAGTACTTC	TRBJ2-7	TRBD1	TRBV20-1	NA
CASSLLAGGYEVHEQYF	TGCGCCAGCAGCCTACTAGCGGGGGGTTACGAGGTGCACGAGCAGTACTTC	TRBJ2-7	TRBD2	TRBV5-1	NA
CSARGGRNIQYF	TGCAGTGCTAGAGGGGGCAGAAACATTCAGTACTTC	TRBJ2-4	NA	TRBV20-1	few
CASSLRLAGGASGNEQFF	TGTGCCAGCAGCCTCCGACTAGCGGGGGGGGCTTCGGGTAATGAGCAGTTCTTC	TRBJ2-1	TRBD2	TRBV7-2	many
CASSARLAGTSYNEQFF	TGCGCCAGCAGCGCCCGACTAGCGGGGACCTCCTACAATGAGCAGTTCTTC	TRBJ2-1	TRBD2	TRBV5-1	many
CASSQDTASNQPQHF	TGCGCCAGCAGCCAGGACACTGCCAGCAATCAGCCCCAGCATTTT	TRBJ1-5	NA	TRBV4-3	few
CASSSTAGTGETQYF	TGCGCCAGCAGCTCAACAGCGGGGACGGGAGAGACCCAGTACTTC	TRBJ2-5	TRBD2	TRBV5-1	NA
CASSPRAGTEAFF	TGCGCCAGCAGCCCCAGGGCTGGGACTGAAGCTTTCTTT	TRBJ1-1	NA	TRBV4-3	few
CASSTKTGGRIYEKLFF	TGCGCCAGCAGTACTAAAACAGGGGGCCGGATTTATGAAAAACTGTTTTTT	TRBJ1-4	TRBD1	TRBV4-1	few
CASSRGSGEYQSSYEQYF	TGCGCCAGCAGCCGCGGTAGCGGGGAGTACCAATCATCCTACGAGCAGTACTTC	TRBJ2-7	TRBD2	TRBV4-1	NA
CASSDGQFYGYTF	TGTGCCAGCAGTGATGGACAGTTCTATGGCTACACCTTC	TRBJ1-2	NA	TRBV9	NA
CASSSFGREGETQYF	TGTGCCAGCAGCTCTTTTGGGCGGGAGGGGGAGACCCAGTACTTC	TRBJ2-5	TRBD2	TRBV7-2	NA
CASISAGAGYEQYF	TGTGCCAGCATCTCCGCGGGTGCCGGCTACGAGCAGTACTTC	TRBJ2-7	NA	TRBV6-5	NA
CASSYSGSTNEKLFF	TGTGCCAGCAGTTACTCGGGGTCAACTAATGAAAAACTGTTTTTT	TRBJ1-4	NA	TRBV6-5	NA
CASGPLSPNEQFF	TGTGCCAGCGGGCCCCTATCTCCTAATGAGCAGTTCTTC	TRBJ2-1	NA	TRBV7-7	few
CSARGRLGQGANMNTEAFF	TGCAGTGCTAGAGGGCGACTCGGTCAGGGGGCGAATATGAACACTGAAGCTTTCTTT	TRBJ1-1	TRBD1	TRBV20-1	few
CASSQDIRKRLNTEAFF	TGTGCCAGCAGCCAAGACATCCGGAAAAGGCTGAACACTGAAGCTTTCTTT	TRBJ1-1	NA	TRBV3-1	NA
CASSLANRNEQFF	TGTGCCAGCAGCTTAGCCAACCGTAATGAGCAGTTCTTC	TRBJ2-1	NA	TRBV7-7	NA
CSARDYGRYSGNTIYF	TGCAGTGCTAGAGATTACGGCAGGTACTCTGGAAACACCATATATTTT	TRBJ1-3	NA	TRBV20-1	few
CASSSGEGTTDTQYF	TGTGCCAGCAGCTCCGGGGAGGGGACCACAGATACGCAGTATTTT	TRBJ2-3	TRBD2	TRBV7-3	many
CASSLEIAGVYNEQFF	TGTGCCAGCAGCCTTGAAATTGCGGGGGTTTACAATGAGCAGTTCTTC	TRBJ2-1	TRBD2	TRBV7-2	NA
CAWSPSPGTDYTYEQYF	TGTGCCTGGAGTCCGTCCCCAGGGACCGATTATACCTACGAGCAGTACTTC	TRBJ2-7	NA	TRBV30	few
CASSYGQATGELFF	TGTGCCAGCAGTTACGGACAGGCCACCGGGGAGCTGTTTTTT	TRBJ2-2	TRBD1	TRBV6-6	NA
CATTSRGYHGYTF	TGCGCCACCACAAGCCGTGGCTACCATGGCTACACCTTC	TRBJ1-2	NA	TRBV4-1	NA
CATSDNRDSADTQYF	TGTGCCACCAGTGATAACAGGGATTCCGCAGATACGCAGTATTTT	TRBJ2-3	NA	TRBV24-1	few
CASGRGVGADTQYF	TGTGCCAGCGGCCGGGGGGTGGGGGCAGATACGCAGTATTTT	TRBJ2-3	TRBD2	TRBV7-8	NA
CASSEGVKIREQFF	TGTGCCAGCAGTGAAGGGGTCAAAATTAGGGAGCAGTTCTTC	TRBJ2-1	NA	TRBV25-1	NA
CASSPLDSLERYF	TGTGCCAGCAGCCCTTTGGACAGCTTGGAGCGGTACTTC	TRBJ2-7	NA	TRBV27	NA
CSANGVTSNYGYTF	TGCAGTGCTAACGGAGTCACTTCTAACTATGGCTACACCTTC	TRBJ1-2	NA	TRBV20-1	NA
CSVEDRGYTF	TGCAGCGTTGAAGACCGCGGCTACACCTTC	TRBJ1-2	NA	TRBV29-1	few
CASRASGNSYNEQFF	TGTGCCAGCAGAGCTAGCGGAAACTCCTACAATGAGCAGTTCTTC	TRBJ2-1	TRBD2	TRBV6-5	NA
CSVEDPEGTVYEQYF	TGCAGCGTTGAAGATCCGGAAGGGACCGTCTACGAGCAGTACTTC	TRBJ2-7	NA	TRBV29-1	few
CASSFPSGGAAQYF	TGTGCCAGCAGTTTCCCTAGCGGGGGGGCGGCCCAGTACTTC	TRBJ2-5	TRBD2	TRBV28	few
CASSLGWPGQGSDTQYF	TGTGCCAGCAGCTTGGGCTGGCCGGGACAGGGGTCAGATACGCAGTATTTT	TRBJ2-3	TRBD1	TRBV5-5	few
CASSFPARTYNEQFF	TGTGCCAGCAGTTTTCCAGCAAGAACCTACAATGAGCAGTTCTTC	TRBJ2-1	NA	TRBV28	NA
CASSIPTSTWDYGYTF	TGTGCCAGTAGTATACCAACCTCCACTTGGGACTATGGCTACACCTTC	TRBJ1-2	NA	TRBV19	NA
CASSPGTAGELFF	TGTGCCAGCAGCCCTGGGACAGCCGGGGAGCTGTTTTTT	TRBJ2-2	TRBD1	TRBV3-1	few
CASSRDRGSETQYF	TGTGCCAGCAGTCGGGACAGGGGGTCAGAGACCCAGTACTTC	TRBJ2-5	TRBD1	TRBV6-5	many
CASRLGTTGVRTEAFF	TGTGCCAGCAGACTAGGAACGACAGGGGTGAGGACTGAAGCTTTCTTT	TRBJ1-1	TRBD1	TRBV6-6	NA
CASSQVGLGAFF	TGCGCCAGCAGCCAAGTCGGCCTTGGGGCTTTCTTT	TRBJ1-1	NA	TRBV4-1	NA
CASSRNRDEQFF	TGCGCCAGCAGCAGAAATAGGGATGAGCAGTTCTTC	TRBJ2-1	NA	TRBV5-1	few
CSVEDSRAPGALSYEQYF	TGCAGCGTTGAAGACTCTCGTGCCCCGGGTGCCCTCTCCTACGAGCAGTACTTC	TRBJ2-7	NA	TRBV29-1	few